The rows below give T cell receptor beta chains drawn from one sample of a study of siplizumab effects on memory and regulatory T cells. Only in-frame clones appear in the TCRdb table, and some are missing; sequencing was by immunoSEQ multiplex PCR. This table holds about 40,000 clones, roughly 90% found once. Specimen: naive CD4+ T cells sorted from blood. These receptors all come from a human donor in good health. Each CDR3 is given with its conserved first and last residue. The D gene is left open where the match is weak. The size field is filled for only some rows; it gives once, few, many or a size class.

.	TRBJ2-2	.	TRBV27	TGTGCCAGCAGTTCCCGAGGTGCTAGCACGATGGCCGGGGAGCTGTTTTTT	CASSSRGASTMAGELFF
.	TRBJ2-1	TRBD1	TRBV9	TGTGCCAGCAGCCCAGGGGGCTCGAGCAATGAGCAGTTCTTC	CASSPGGSSNEQFF
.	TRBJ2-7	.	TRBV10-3	TGTGCCATCTCCCAGGGTGAGAGATACGAGCAGTACTTC	CAISQGERYEQYF
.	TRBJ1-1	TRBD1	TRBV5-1	TGCGCCAGCAGCCGAGGGACAGGAAGAGAAGTGAACACTGAAGCTTTCTTT	CASSRGTGREVNTEAFF
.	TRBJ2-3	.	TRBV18	TGTGCCAGCTCACCTGGAAGCACAGATACGCAGTATTTT	CASSPGSTDTQYF
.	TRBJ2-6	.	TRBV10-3	TGTGCCATCAACGGCATTGCGGGGACTGGGGCCAACGTCCTGACTTTC	CAINGIAGTGANVLTF
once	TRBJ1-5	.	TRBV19	TGTGCCAGTAGTATCGCGTCGGGGCCCAATCAGCCCCAGCATTTT	CASSIASGPNQPQHF
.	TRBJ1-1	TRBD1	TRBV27	TGTGCCAGCAGTTACAGGGGGCGCAGAGTTGAAGCTTTCTTT	CASSYRGRRVEAFF
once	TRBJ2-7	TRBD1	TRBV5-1	TGCGCCAGCAGCGTGGGACAGACCTACGAGCAGTACTTC	CASSVGQTYEQYF
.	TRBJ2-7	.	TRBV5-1	TGCGCCAGCAGCTTACCCAGGGGCCACGAGCAGTACTTC	CASSLPRGHEQYF
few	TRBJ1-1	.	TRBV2	TGTGCCAGCCGATCGATACAGGGCGTGAACACTGAAGCTTTCTTT	CASRSIQGVNTEAFF
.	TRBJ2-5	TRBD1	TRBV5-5	TGTGCCAGCAGGGACAGGTTTGGGGAGACCCAGTACTTC	CASRDRFGETQYF
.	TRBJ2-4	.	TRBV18	TGTGCCAGCTCACCACTGGTAGAAAACATTCAGTACTTC	CASSPLVENIQYF
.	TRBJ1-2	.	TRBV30	TGTGCCTCCGGACGGAGCTATGGCTACACCTTC	CASGRSYGYTF
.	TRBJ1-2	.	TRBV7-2	TGTGCCAGCAGCTTAGGCAGGGGAATGAGCGGCTACACCTTC	CASSLGRGMSGYTF
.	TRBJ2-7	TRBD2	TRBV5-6	TGTGCCAGCAGCCGACTAGCGGGAGCCCACGAGCAGTACTTC	CASSRLAGAHEQYF
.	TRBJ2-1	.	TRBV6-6	TGTGCCAGCGGTAATGATGGGCAGTTCTTC	CASGNDGQFF
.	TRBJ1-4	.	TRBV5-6	TGTGCCAGCAGCTTGAGGAGGGTAAATGAAAAACTGTTTTTT	CASSLRRVNEKLFF
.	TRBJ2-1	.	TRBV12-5	TGTGCTAGTGGTTTGGTACGATTCGGGACGAATGAGCAGTTCTTC	CASGLVRFGTNEQFF
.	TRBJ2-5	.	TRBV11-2	TGTGCCAGCAGCTTAGTCTTCATTCGCGAGACCCAGTACTTC	CASSLVFIRETQYF
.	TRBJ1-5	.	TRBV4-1	TGCGCCAGCAGCCAAGATTCAGGGCGCCGCAATCAGCCCCAGCATTTT	CASSQDSGRRNQPQHF
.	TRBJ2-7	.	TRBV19	TGTGCCAGTAGTCTACCTGGACAGTCCTACGAGCAGTACTTC	CASSLPGQSYEQYF
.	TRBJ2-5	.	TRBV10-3	TGTGCCATCAGTGACAGCGGCGAGGCGACCCAGTACTTC	CAISDSGEATQYF
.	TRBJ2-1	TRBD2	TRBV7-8	TGTGCCAGCAGACTAGCGGGAGGGCCCGACGGGTTCTTC	CASRLAGGPDGFF
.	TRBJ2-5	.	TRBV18	TGTGCCAGCTCACCCCGGGAGCAGGGCCAAGAGACCCAGTACTTC	CASSPREQGQETQYF
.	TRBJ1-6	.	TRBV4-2	TGTGCCAGCAGCCAAGAATCAAGAGATAATTCACCCCTCCACTTT	CASSQESRDNSPLHF
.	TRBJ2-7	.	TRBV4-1	TGCGCCAGCAGCCATGAGACAGCCGGAGGCTACGAGCAGTACTTC	CASSHETAGGYEQYF
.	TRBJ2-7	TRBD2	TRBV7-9	TGTGCCAGCAGCTTTAGCGGGTCCTACTACGAGCAGTACTTC	CASSFSGSYYEQYF
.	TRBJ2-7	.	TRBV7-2	TGTGCCAGCAGCTTACGGGCTTCCTACGAGCAGTACTTC	CASSLRASYEQYF
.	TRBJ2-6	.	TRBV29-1	TGCAGCGTCGTAAGATCCGGGGCCAACGTCCTGACTTTC	CSVVRSGANVLTF
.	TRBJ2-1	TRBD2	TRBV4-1	TGCGCCAGCAGCCAGGGGGATCGGGGGGAGGGCCACAGTGAGCAGTTCTTC	CASSQGDRGEGHSEQFF
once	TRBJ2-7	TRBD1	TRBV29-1	TGCAGCGTTCCTACAGGGGCGGACGAGCAGTACTTC	CSVPTGADEQYF
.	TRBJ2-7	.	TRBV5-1	TGCGCCAGCAGCTTGGTCTCAGCGGCCCTCTACGAGCAGTACTTC	CASSLVSAALYEQYF
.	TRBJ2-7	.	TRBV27	TGTGCCAGCATCAAACTTCGGGGGCAGGGGTGGGGCGAGCAGTACTTC	CASIKLRGQGWGEQYF
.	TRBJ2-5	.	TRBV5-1	TGCGCCAGCAGGGGCCAAGAGACCCAGTACTTC	CASRGQETQYF
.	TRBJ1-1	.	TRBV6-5	TGTGCCAGCAGTTACTCAGGGTACACTGAAGCTTTCTTT	CASSYSGYTEAFF
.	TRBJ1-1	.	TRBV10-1	TGCGCCAGCAGTGGCCGGGGCCGGGGGAACACTGAAGCTTTCTTT	CASSGRGRGNTEAFF
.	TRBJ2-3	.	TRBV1	TGCACCAGCAGCCAAGAATCAGGGACTAGCGGGAGAGGTGCGCAGTATTTT	CTSSQESGTSGRGAQYF
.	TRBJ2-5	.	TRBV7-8	TGTGCCAGCAGCCCAGGACAGAAAGAGACCCAGTACTTC	CASSPGQKETQYF
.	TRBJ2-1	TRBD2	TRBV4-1	TGCGCCAGCAGCCAAGTACTAGCGGATTACAATGAGCAGTTCTTC	CASSQVLADYNEQFF
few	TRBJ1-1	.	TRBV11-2	TGTGCCAGCAGCTCTCTACAGGGAGGGTTGGACACTGAAGCTTTCTTT	CASSSLQGGLDTEAFF
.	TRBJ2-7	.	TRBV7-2	TGTGCCAGCAGCTTAGCCCTGCAGCGCGAGCAGTACTTC	CASSLALQREQYF
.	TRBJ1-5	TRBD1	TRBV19	TGTGCCAGTAGTATCGGCACAGGGGGTAGCAATCAGCCCCAGCATTTT	CASSIGTGGSNQPQHF
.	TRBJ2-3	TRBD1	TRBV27	TGTGCCAGCAGTTTTGACAGGGGCGGAACAGATACGCAGTATTTT	CASSFDRGGTDTQYF
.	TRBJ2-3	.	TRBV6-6	TGTGCCAGCAGCCCTAACACAGATACGCAGTATTTT	CASSPNTDTQYF
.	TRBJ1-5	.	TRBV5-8	TGTGCCAGCAGGCGACTGATTAATCAGCCCCAGCATTTT	CASRRLINQPQHF
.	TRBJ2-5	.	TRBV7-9	TGTGCCAGCAGCTTGGACTCGGAGGGAGCCCAGTACTTC	CASSLDSEGAQYF
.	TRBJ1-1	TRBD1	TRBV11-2	TGTGCCAGCAGCAGCACCGGGACAGTGAACACTGAAGCTTTCTTT	CASSSTGTVNTEAFF
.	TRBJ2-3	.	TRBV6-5	TGTGCCAGCAGTTTGGGCACCACAATGTATTTT	CASSLGTTMYF
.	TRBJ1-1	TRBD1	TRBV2	TGTGCCAGCAGTGACGACAGGGGAGTAGAAGCTTTCTTT	CASSDDRGVEAFF